Listed here are 25 T cell receptor beta chains from one sample, sequenced in a study of blood T cell repertoires in COVID-19. The protocol was immunoSEQ multiplex PCR, while the TCRdb copy is restricted to in-frame clones and leaves out a portion. The table shows approximately 210,000 clones, with over 75% occurring only once. The sample comprised peripheral blood. These receptors were taken from a man aged 40-50 years with active or convalescent COVID-19.

This clone was seen once. This chain links TRBV24-1 with TRBJ1-5; 11 bases align to TRBD1. CDR1 and CDR2 from the germline V gene are KGHDR and SFDVKD. CDR3 length: 17 amino acids. V dropped 4 bases and J dropped 3; count of bases not matched to a gene: 7. CDR3 DNA: TGTGCCACCAGTGACCCTAGGACAGGGGGCAACAATCAGCCCCAGCATTTT. This sequence encodes CATSDPRTGGNNQPQHF.

The genes are TRBV3-1 (or the pseudogene TRBV3-2) and TRBJ1-3; a weak D match, TRBD1 (5 bases). Per germline, CDR1 LGHDT and CDR2 YNNKEL (reference sequence). The CDR3 runs 15 residues. The V gene lost 4 bases and the J gene lost 3 bases, with 13 bases spanning the gap. The CDR3 DNA reads as TGTGCCAGCAGCCTCGGGGGGAAAGGTGGAAACACCATATATTTT. It is translated as CASSLGGKGGNTIYF.

This chain uses TRBV30 with TRBJ2-1; TRBD2 agrees at 11 bases. Unmatched junction bases numbered 11, after V lost 5 bases and J lost 5 bases. CDR3 length equals 16 residues. Germline assignment: CDR1 GTSNPN and CDR2 SVGIG (reference sequence). Written as DNA, the CDR3 is TGTGCCTGGGGTCGGGGAGGGACTAGCGGAAACAATGAGCAGTTCTTC. Encoded protein: CAWGRGGTSGNNEQFF.

The CDR3, as DNA: TGTGCCAGCAGCTCCACGGGGGGTTATGGCTACACCTTC. Its translation is CASSSTGGYGYTF. The gene calls are TRBV7-2 and TRBJ1-2; the D gene is possibly TRBD1 (5 bases). Between the trimmed V and J ends, which lost 4 bases and 5 bases, there was a span of 11 bases. The CDR3 is 13 amino acids. Germline lookup yields CDR1 SGHTA and CDR2 FQGNSA.

V gene TRBV19 combines with J gene TRBJ2-1, with 13 positions matching TRBD2. Per the germline V gene, CDR1 is LNHDA and CDR2 is SQIVND (reference sequence). The ends lost 5 bases at V and 4 bases at J; junction bases unmatched: 11. The CDR3 runs 18 residues. The DNA for the CDR3 is TGTGCCAGTAGTTCGAGTCCGGGACTAGCGGGACCATACAATGAGCAGTTCTTC. This translates into CASSSSPGLAGPYNEQFF. The full variable domain, its missing parts supplied by reference TRBV19 and TRBJ2-1, is DGGITQSPKYLFRKEGQNVTLSCEQNLNHDAMYWYRQDPGQGLRLIYYSQIVNDFQKGDIAEGYSVSREKKESFPLTVTSAQKNPTAFYLCASSSSPGLAGPYNEQFFGPGTRLTVL.

V is TRBV12-3 or TRBV12-4 and J is TRBJ1-2; D unresolved. This CDR3 is 13 amino acids long. Trimming took off 7 bases at V and 0 bases at J, with 9 bases between the two ends. The CDR3 is CASTLRPNYGYTF. The CDR3 DNA follows: TGTGCCAGCACTTTGAGGCCTAACTATGGCTACACCTTC.

The rearrangement links TRBV5-1 to TRBJ1-1; 7 nucleotides match TRBD1. This CDR3 has 16 amino acids. The germline gives CDR1 SGHRS, CDR2 YFSETQ. The V gene end was trimmed by 4 bases and the J gene end by 5 bases; junction bases not matched to a gene: 14. The CDR3 coding sequence is TGCGCCAGCAGCGACCCTACCCGACAGGGTAGAACTGAAGCTTTCTTT. Translated, it gives CASSDPTRQGRTEAFF.

V gene TRBV28 combines with J gene TRBJ1-1, with no clear D. The CDR3 loop spans 13 amino acids. Trimming stripped 6 bases from V and 3 bases from J, with 11 bases between. CDR1 is MDHEN and CDR2 is SYDVKM in the germline V gene. CDR3 sequence: CASSHTFDTEAFF. The CDR3 DNA is TGTGCCAGCAGCCACACCTTCGACACTGAAGCTTTCTTT. Combining the CDR3 with reference TRBV28 and TRBJ1-1 gives the whole variable domain DVKVTQSSRYLVKRTGEKVFLECVQDMDHENMFWYRQDPGLGLRLIYFSYDVKMKEKGDIPEGYSVSREKKERFSLILESASTNQTSMYLCASSHTFDTEAFFGQGTRLTVV.

Notes on this clone: Other DNA sequences within the sample encode an identical CDR3. The chain is built from TRBV5-1 and TRBJ2-7; D possibly corresponds to TRBD2 (5 bases). Germline assignment: CDR1 SGHRS and CDR2 YFSETQ. Trimming left V 7 bases short and J 0 bases short, with 8 bases between. The CDR3 runs to 12 residues. CDR3 protein: CASRGSSYEQYF. In nucleotides, the CDR3 is TGCGCCAGCCGCGGGTCCTCCTACGAGCAGTACTTC.

The chain joins TRBV3-1 (or the pseudogene TRBV3-2) to TRBJ2-1, with TRBD2 as a possible D gene (6 bases). V gave up 8 bases and J gave up 3 bases, with 17 bases separating them. The CDR3 has 15 residues. Germline assignment: CDR1 LGHDT and CDR2 YNNKEL (reference sequence). DNA for the CDR3: TGTGCCAGCCGAGGTGCGGGGAGGTTCTACAATGAGCAGTTCTTC. Protein sequence: CASRGAGRFYNEQFF.

CDR3 amino acids: CASSQGGTGILRTNVLTF. The CDR3 DNA reads TGCGCCAGCAGCCAGGGGGGGACAGGAATCCTTCGGACCAACGTCCTGACTTTC. The rearrangement uses TRBV4-1 and TRBJ2-6, with D maybe TRBD1 (8 bases). V was trimmed by 3 bases and J by 8 bases, leaving 23 bases between them. The CDR3 length is 18 residues. The germline CDR1 and CDR2 sequences are MGHRA and YSYEKL.

The chain carries TRBV5-4 and TRBJ1-1, with a weak D call TRBD1 (6 bases). Per the germline V gene, CDR1 is SGHNT and CDR2 is YYREEE (reference sequence). The CDR3 length is 11 residues. V was cut by 3 bases and J by 11 bases, with 11 bases left in between. The CDR3 DNA reads TGTGCCAGCAGCTCCAGGGGTACGGCTTTCTTT. Its protein product is CASSSRGTAFF.

The chain is built from TRBV2 and TRBJ1-2; D ambiguous. CDR3 length equals 13 residues. The germline gives CDR1 SNHLY, CDR2 FYNNEI. V was clipped by 4 bases and J by 4 bases, with 10 bases between them. The chain's CDR3 is CASSVLAIYGYTF. CDR3 nucleotides: TGTGCCAGCAGTGTCCTAGCGATCTATGGCTACACCTTC.

J is TRBJ2-3 and V is TRBV28, with TRBD2 as a possible D gene (6 bases). Trimming cost V 6 bases and J 7 bases, with 17 bases left between them. Germline V gene sequence: CDR1 MDHEN, CDR2 SYDVKM. The CDR3 has 14 residues. In nucleotides, the CDR3 is TGTGCCAGCAGCTCACCGGGACTGTTAAATACGCAGTATTTT. Its translation: CASSSPGLLNTQYF.

This clone has a handful of counts. The chain couples TRBV14 to TRBJ1-1, with D maybe TRBD1 (5 bases). CDR1 and CDR2 (germline): SGHDN, FVKESK. V was clipped by 1 base and J by 2 bases, with 11 bases between them. The CDR3 runs 15 residues. Written as DNA, the CDR3 is TGTGCCAGCAGCCAAGTTCGGACAATAAACACTGAAGCTTTCTTT. Translation: CASSQVRTINTEAFF.

CDR3 protein: CATSRPPHVSSPDTQYF. DNA of the CDR3: TGTGCCACCAGCAGGCCCCCGCATGTTAGCAGTCCAGATACGCAGTATTTT. The rearrangement joins TRBV15 to TRBJ2-3; D unclear. Looked up from germline, CDR1 is LNHNV and CDR2 is YYDKDF (reference sequence). The germline V and J ends were trimmed by 3 bases and 4 bases, with 20 bases remaining between them. The CDR3 is 17 amino acids.

V is TRBV7-3 and J is TRBJ2-1, with TRBD2 matching 8 bases. Per germline, CDR1 SGHTA and CDR2 FQGTGA. Trimming cost V 3 bases and J 9 bases; bases outside gene matches: 10. This CDR3 comprises 15 residues. The CDR3 loop is CASSFATGLAREQFF. The DNA for the CDR3 is TGTGCCAGCAGCTTTGCAACCGGACTAGCCCGTGAGCAGTTCTTC. Variable domain in full (rest from reference TRBV7-3 and TRBJ2-1): GAGVSQTPSNKVTEKGKYVELRCDPISGHTALYWYRQSLGQGPEFLIYFQGTGAADDSGLPNDRFFAVRPEGSVSTLKIQRTERGDSAVYLCASSFATGLAREQFFGPGTRLTVL.

V is TRBV18 and J is TRBJ2-7; possible D gene TRBD2, 6 bases. CDR3 length equals 13 residues. Germline assignment: CDR1 KGHSH and CDR2 LQKENI. V dropped 2 bases and J dropped 3 bases, with 8 bases sitting between them. Written as DNA, the CDR3 is TGTGCCAGCTCACCAGGAGGGAACTACGAGCAGTACTTC. It yields the protein CASSPGGNYEQYF.

V and J are TRBV27 and TRBJ1-5, with 11 bases lining up with TRBD1. Germline lookup yields CDR1 MNHEY and CDR2 SMNVEV (reference sequence). The CDR3 length is 15 residues. The V and J ends lost 5 bases and 6 bases, in that order; junction bases with no gene match: 6. For the CDR3, the DNA is TGTGCCAGCAGTCCCGGACAGGGGGCATTTCAGCCCCAGCATTTT. This encodes CASSPGQGAFQPQHF.

This chain links TRBV24-1 with TRBJ1-2; 8 bases map to TRBD1. Germline values: CDR1 KGHDR, CDR2 SFDVKD. The CDR3 loop spans 15 amino acids. The junction had 7 bases not matched to a gene; V was cut back by 4 bases and J by 4 bases. CDR3 sequence reads: CATSDPTGTGYGYTF. CDR3 nucleotides: TGTGCCACCAGTGACCCGACCGGGACAGGCTATGGCTACACCTTC.

The chain combines TRBV5-4 with TRBJ1-4, with 7 bases fitting TRBD1. Germline CDR1 is SGHNT and CDR2 is YYREEE (reference sequence). The CDR3 has 15 residues. V lost 4 bases to trimming and J lost 7 bases; unmatched junction nucleotides: 10. The CDR3 spells CASSSRQGRGEKLFF. The CDR3 DNA reads as TGTGCCAGCAGCAGCCGACAGGGAAGGGGTGAAAAACTGTTTTTT.

The chain combines TRBV6-2 or TRBV6-3 with TRBJ2-7; possible D gene TRBD2, 6 bases. Germline CDR1 is MNHEY and CDR2 is SVGEGT. Trimming took off 4 bases at V and 6 bases at J, with 16 bases between the two ends. The CDR3 loop spans 14 amino acids. CDR3 in DNA: TGTGCCAGCAGTTGGGAACTAGCTGACGTCGAGCAGTACTTC. Translating it yields CASSWELADVEQYF.

This clone was seen only a few times. The CDR3 region is CASSGGSGSSDTQYF. CDR3 in DNA: TGCGCCAGCAGCGGGGGTAGCGGGAGTTCAGATACGCAGTATTTT. This chain uses TRBV5-1 with TRBJ2-3; 9 bases are a match to TRBD2. The CDR3 is 15 residues long. CDR1 is SGHRS, CDR2 YFSETQ, per germline. V trimming: 4 bases; J trimming: 4 bases; junction bases outside the gene matches: 7.

The V gene is TRBV7-2, the J gene TRBJ1-2; D ambiguous. V was clipped by 5 bases and J by 2 bases, with 15 bases between them. CDR3 length equals 15 residues. CDR1 is SGHTA and CDR2 is FQGNSA in the germline V gene. CDR3 sequence (DNA): TGTGCCAGCAGCCATTCTACTAAGGCGAACTATGGCTACACCTTC. Translation: CASSHSTKANYGYTF.

This chain links TRBV2 with TRBJ2-1; TRBD1 is a possible D gene (6 bases). The germline gives CDR1 SNHLY, CDR2 FYNNEI. Between the trimmed V and J ends, which lost 2 bases and 0 bases, there was a span of 8 bases. CDR3 size: 15 residues. The CDR3, as DNA: TGTGCCAGCAGTGAATTAGGGGGCTCCTACAATGAGCAGTTCTTC. Its translation: CASSELGGSYNEQFF.